Sequencing of this TCR beta chain was carried out in a study of human T cells and chemical hapten exposure. Study-wide results and limits: Once DPC sensitization occurred, TCRs above 1 in 1000 frequency showed no change.

Germline V gene data show CDR1 as SGHTA and CDR2 as FQGNSA. The ends were cut back, 5 bases at V and 4 bases at J, with 12 bases in the middle. This CDR3 region has 14 residues. Documented time point: healthy volunteer bleed at 2 weeks. The template was total RNA from unfractionated whole blood. Single cDNA molecules in the library carried unique molecular identifiers attached during preparation. TCRdb reprocessed the RACE reads via MiXCR and lists one record per CDR3 protein. The sample records some 120,000 distinct CDR3 sequences, 9% to 10% being singletons. The table lists this clonotype with a few counts. As yet, its antigen is unknown.

J is TRBJ2-1 and V is TRBV7-2; D is undetermined. Sequenced input: whole blood. This receptor was obtained from a male donor in good health. Some clones in this sample may be carry-over from other donors' samples. CDR3 in DNA: TGTGCCAGCAGCGTTATGGACGGATACAATGAGCAGTTCTTC. This gives the protein CASSVMDGYNEQFF.